Listed below are T cell receptor beta chains from one sample, sequenced in a study of shared clonotypes between healthy human individuals. TCRdb keeps only in-frame clones here, not all; method: immunoSEQ multiplex PCR. The repertoire holds around 620,000 clones, with roughly 95% as singletons. The specimen was naive CD8+ T cells sorted from blood. The receptors originated from a young woman in good health. The CDR3 runs from the conserved cysteine through the conserved F or W. D genes are given only for firm matches. Clone size appears in some rows only: once, few, many, or a class for an expanded clone.

d_call: TRBD2
j_call: TRBJ2-7
clone_size: once
v_call: TRBV7-2
cdr3_nt: TGTGCCAGCAGCGTGGGACTAGCGGGGGCCTACGAGCAGTACTTC
cdr3_aa: CASSVGLAGAYEQYF

d_call: -
j_call: TRBJ2-1
clone_size: -
v_call: TRBV2
cdr3_nt: TGTGCCAGCTTAGTTGGGACCTTGTCACTCTTC
cdr3_aa: CASLVGTLSLF

d_call: TRBD1
j_call: TRBJ2-1
clone_size: -
v_call: TRBV7-3
cdr3_nt: TGTGCCAGCAGCTTAAACAGGGGCTGGGGCAATGAGCAGTTCTTC
cdr3_aa: CASSLNRGWGNEQFF

d_call: -
j_call: TRBJ2-2
clone_size: -
v_call: TRBV28
cdr3_nt: TGTGCCAGCAGTTTCCGAGGCAGCACCGGGGAGCTGTTTTTT
cdr3_aa: CASSFRGSTGELFF

d_call: -
j_call: TRBJ1-3
clone_size: once
v_call: TRBV27
cdr3_nt: TGTGCCAGCAGTCCAGGGACAAGCATCTCTGGAAACACCATATATTTT
cdr3_aa: CASSPGTSISGNTIYF

d_call: -
j_call: TRBJ2-1
clone_size: -
v_call: TRBV4-1
cdr3_nt: TGCGCCAGCAGCCAAGATAGGGCGGGACACTCCTACAATGAGCAGTTCTTC
cdr3_aa: CASSQDRAGHSYNEQFF

d_call: -
j_call: TRBJ2-3
clone_size: -
v_call: TRBV7-9
cdr3_nt: TGTGCCAGCAGCTTACGACTAACCACTAGCACAGATACGCAGTATTTT
cdr3_aa: CASSLRLTTSTDTQYF

d_call: TRBD2
j_call: TRBJ2-2
clone_size: -
v_call: TRBV27
cdr3_nt: TGTGCCAGCAGTTTATCGGGAGGGTCGGCCGGGGAGCTGTTTTTT
cdr3_aa: CASSLSGGSAGELFF

d_call: TRBD2
j_call: TRBJ2-7
clone_size: -
v_call: TRBV5-4
cdr3_nt: TGTGCCAGCAGCTCACCGGTGGGGACTACCCTCTCCTACGAGCAGTACTTC
cdr3_aa: CASSSPVGTTLSYEQYF

d_call: -
j_call: TRBJ2-7
clone_size: -
v_call: TRBV27
cdr3_nt: TGTGCCAGCAGTTTGTCAGGGGGAGGTAACGAGCAGTACTTC
cdr3_aa: CASSLSGGGNEQYF

d_call: -
j_call: TRBJ1-6
clone_size: -
v_call: TRBV18
cdr3_nt: TGTGCCAGCTCACAGGGTCAAGGCCCCCTCCACTTT
cdr3_aa: CASSQGQGPLHF

d_call: TRBD1
j_call: TRBJ1-1
clone_size: -
v_call: TRBV5-1
cdr3_nt: TGCGCCAGCGGACAGGGGAACGCTGAAGCTTTCTTT
cdr3_aa: CASGQGNAEAFF

d_call: -
j_call: TRBJ2-5
clone_size: -
v_call: TRBV27
cdr3_nt: TGTGCCAGCAGTTCCTGGACGGCGAGCCAAGAGACCCAGTACTTC
cdr3_aa: CASSSWTASQETQYF

d_call: -
j_call: TRBJ2-7
clone_size: once
v_call: TRBV6-1
cdr3_nt: TGTGCCAGCAGTGGAAAAGGGGGTAAGAACGAGCAGTACTTC
cdr3_aa: CASSGKGGKNEQYF

d_call: TRBD2
j_call: TRBJ2-5
clone_size: -
v_call: TRBV5-8
cdr3_nt: TGTGCCAGCAGCATAGTGCCAATAGCGGGAGAAGAGACCCAGTACTTC
cdr3_aa: CASSIVPIAGEETQYF

d_call: TRBD2
j_call: TRBJ2-7
clone_size: -
v_call: TRBV2
cdr3_nt: TGTGCCAGCAGAGAATTAGCGGGAGTCCTCGAGCAGTACTTC
cdr3_aa: CASRELAGVLEQYF

d_call: -
j_call: TRBJ1-1
clone_size: few
v_call: TRBV6-6
cdr3_nt: TGTGCCAGCAGTTATGTGGCCCGGAGAGCTTTCTTT
cdr3_aa: CASSYVARRAFF

d_call: -
j_call: TRBJ2-1
clone_size: -
v_call: TRBV5-1
cdr3_nt: TGCGCCAGCAGCTTGGGAAAGGTTGCGGTCGCAGCTTACAATGAGCAGTTCTTC
cdr3_aa: CASSLGKVAVAAYNEQFF

d_call: TRBD1
j_call: TRBJ2-7
clone_size: -
v_call: TRBV2
cdr3_nt: TGTGCCAGCAGGGGACAGGGTTGGGCCGAGCAGTACTTC
cdr3_aa: CASRGQGWAEQYF

d_call: -
j_call: TRBJ2-5
clone_size: -
v_call: TRBV5-4
cdr3_nt: TGTGCCAGCAGCTTGCTAGGACGGCTCCAAGAGACCCAGTACTTC
cdr3_aa: CASSLLGRLQETQYF

d_call: -
j_call: TRBJ2-7
clone_size: -
v_call: TRBV10-2
cdr3_nt: TGCGCCAGCAGTGAAAGCGGCGGCAGCGAGCAGTACTTC
cdr3_aa: CASSESGGSEQYF

d_call: -
j_call: TRBJ2-7
clone_size: -
v_call: TRBV13
cdr3_nt: TGTGCCAGCGAGATGGGAGGTTCCTACGAGCAGTACTTC
cdr3_aa: CASEMGGSYEQYF

d_call: TRBD2
j_call: TRBJ2-7
clone_size: once
v_call: TRBV13
cdr3_nt: TGTGCCAGCAGCTCTACCGCTAGCGGGAGGGCCCACGAGCAGTACTTC
cdr3_aa: CASSSTASGRAHEQYF

d_call: -
j_call: TRBJ1-2
clone_size: -
v_call: TRBV29-1
cdr3_nt: TGCAGCGTTGAAGTGGGCGGCTACACCTTC
cdr3_aa: CSVEVGGYTF

d_call: -
j_call: TRBJ2-3
clone_size: -
v_call: TRBV2
cdr3_nt: TGTGCCAGCAGTGAAGTTACAGACAGCACAGATACGCAGTATTTT
cdr3_aa: CASSEVTDSTDTQYF

d_call: TRBD1
j_call: TRBJ1-3
clone_size: -
v_call: TRBV2
cdr3_nt: TGTGCCGGATCACAGGGGAATGGAAACACCATATATTTT
cdr3_aa: CAGSQGNGNTIYF

d_call: -
j_call: TRBJ2-7
clone_size: -
v_call: TRBV10-3
cdr3_nt: TGTGCCATCAGTGAAGGCTACGAGCAGTACTTC
cdr3_aa: CAISEGYEQYF

d_call: TRBD1
j_call: TRBJ1-2
clone_size: -
v_call: TRBV9
cdr3_nt: TGTGCCAGCAGCGGGACAGGGAAGGGTGACTATGGCTACACCTTC
cdr3_aa: CASSGTGKGDYGYTF

d_call: TRBD1
j_call: TRBJ1-5
clone_size: -
v_call: TRBV5-6
cdr3_nt: TGTGCCAGCAGCTTGAGTCAGGGGGGCCAGCCCCAGCATTTT
cdr3_aa: CASSLSQGGQPQHF

d_call: -
j_call: TRBJ1-1
clone_size: once
v_call: TRBV5-6
cdr3_nt: TGTGCCAGCAGCTTGCTTCCAGGGAGCGACACTGAAGCTTTCTTT
cdr3_aa: CASSLLPGSDTEAFF

d_call: -
j_call: TRBJ2-2
clone_size: -
v_call: TRBV4-2
cdr3_nt: TGTGCCAGCAGCCAAGATTCGGCCCGACTGATCTTAAACACCGGGGAGCTGTTTTTT
cdr3_aa: CASSQDSARLILNTGELFF

d_call: -
j_call: TRBJ2-2
clone_size: -
v_call: TRBV27
cdr3_nt: TGTGCCAGCAGTTTATTATCAGCGGCGAACACCGGGGAGCTGTTTTTT
cdr3_aa: CASSLLSAANTGELFF

d_call: -
j_call: TRBJ2-7
clone_size: once
v_call: TRBV29-1
cdr3_nt: TGCAGCGTTGGTGAGGGATCCTACGAGCAGTACTTC
cdr3_aa: CSVGEGSYEQYF

d_call: -
j_call: TRBJ1-2
clone_size: -
v_call: TRBV9
cdr3_nt: TGTGCCAGCAGCGTAGGGGGTGGGGACTATGGCTACACCTTC
cdr3_aa: CASSVGGGDYGYTF

d_call: -
j_call: TRBJ1-5
clone_size: -
v_call: TRBV4-1
cdr3_nt: TGCGCCAGCAGCCTCACCGGACATCGGGAATCCGGTCAGCCCCAGCATTTT
cdr3_aa: CASSLTGHRESGQPQHF

d_call: -
j_call: TRBJ2-5
clone_size: -
v_call: TRBV7-9
cdr3_nt: TGTGCCAGCAGCGTTACGAGGCAGGAGACCCAGTACTTC
cdr3_aa: CASSVTRQETQYF

d_call: -
j_call: TRBJ2-7
clone_size: -
v_call: TRBV13
cdr3_nt: TGTGCCAGCGCGGGAAGCTCCTACGAGCAGTACTTC
cdr3_aa: CASAGSSYEQYF

d_call: TRBD2
j_call: TRBJ2-1
clone_size: once
v_call: TRBV7-8
cdr3_nt: TGTGCCAGCAGCCTATCCTCGACTAGCGGGAGGGACAATGAGCAGTTCTTC
cdr3_aa: CASSLSSTSGRDNEQFF

d_call: TRBD1
j_call: TRBJ1-4
clone_size: -
v_call: TRBV27
cdr3_nt: TGTGCCAGCAGTTTATTGGGGGGACAGATTAATGAAAAACTGTTTTTT
cdr3_aa: CASSLLGGQINEKLFF

d_call: TRBD1
j_call: TRBJ2-7
clone_size: -
v_call: TRBV30
cdr3_nt: TGTGCCTGGAGGGTGAGGGACAGGGGATACGAGCAGTACTTC
cdr3_aa: CAWRVRDRGYEQYF

d_call: -
j_call: TRBJ2-7
clone_size: -
v_call: TRBV2
cdr3_nt: TGTGCCAGCAGTGAAGCGGACAGCCCGTACGAGCAGTACTTC
cdr3_aa: CASSEADSPYEQYF

d_call: -
j_call: TRBJ2-1
clone_size: -
v_call: TRBV16
cdr3_nt: TGTGCCAGCAGCCAGGGCCTCAGCTCCTACAATGAGCAGTTCTTC
cdr3_aa: CASSQGLSSYNEQFF

d_call: TRBD1
j_call: TRBJ2-7
clone_size: few
v_call: TRBV27
cdr3_nt: TGTGCCAGCAGTTCGGGACAGTCCTACGAGCAGTACTTC
cdr3_aa: CASSSGQSYEQYF

d_call: TRBD2
j_call: TRBJ2-1
clone_size: once
v_call: TRBV10-3
cdr3_nt: TGTGCCATCAAGGAGGGACTAGCGGGAGGGGTGTTTGATGAGCAGTTCTTC
cdr3_aa: CAIKEGLAGGVFDEQFF

d_call: -
j_call: TRBJ2-2
clone_size: -
v_call: TRBV4-1
cdr3_nt: TGCGCCAGCAGCGCAAGGTATCGGGACACCGGGGAGCTGTTTTTT
cdr3_aa: CASSARYRDTGELFF

d_call: -
j_call: TRBJ1-1
clone_size: -
v_call: TRBV6-5
cdr3_nt: TGTGCCAGCTCAAGTTCGGGGAGGGGGTACACTGAAGCTTTCTTT
cdr3_aa: CASSSSGRGYTEAFF

d_call: TRBD2
j_call: TRBJ2-1
clone_size: -
v_call: TRBV19
cdr3_nt: TGTGCCAGTAGTATCCCGCGGGAGAAGGATGAGCAGTTCTTC
cdr3_aa: CASSIPREKDEQFF

d_call: -
j_call: TRBJ1-1
clone_size: -
v_call: TRBV13
cdr3_nt: TGTGCCAGCAGCTCCGAGTTTCATCCCAACACTGAAGCTTTCTTT
cdr3_aa: CASSSEFHPNTEAFF

d_call: TRBD1
j_call: TRBJ2-7
clone_size: -
v_call: TRBV7-9
cdr3_nt: TGTGCCAGCAGCTTCGACAGGGGGGCTGACGAGCAGTACTTC
cdr3_aa: CASSFDRGADEQYF

d_call: -
j_call: TRBJ1-1
clone_size: -
v_call: TRBV2
cdr3_nt: TGTGCCAGCAGTGACGGCCAGCTATACACTGAAGCTTTCTTT
cdr3_aa: CASSDGQLYTEAFF

d_call: -
j_call: TRBJ2-7
clone_size: -
v_call: TRBV10-3
cdr3_nt: TGTGCCATCAGTGATAGACTAGAGGACGAGCAGTACTTC
cdr3_aa: CAISDRLEDEQYF

d_call: TRBD1
j_call: TRBJ2-7
clone_size: -
v_call: TRBV28
cdr3_nt: TGTGCCAGCAGGGGCCGGGACAGCCGCCTCGAGCAGTACTTC
cdr3_aa: CASRGRDSRLEQYF

d_call: -
j_call: TRBJ2-7
clone_size: -
v_call: TRBV7-2
cdr3_nt: TGTGCCAGCAGCTTACCCCCCCGGGACGAGCAGTACTTC
cdr3_aa: CASSLPPRDEQYF